A single sample is the source of the 25 T cell receptor beta chains below, sequenced in a study of esophageal squamous cell carcinoma under preoperative chemotherapy. Time point defined: after preoperative PTX-NDP chemotherapy. In TCRdb, the PCR reads were re-called with MiXCR into one record per CDR3 protein. The sample has 15,000 to 20,000 distinct CDR3 sequences, 35% to 55% seen once. Specimen collection occurred from a patient given preoperative chemotherapy. Every receptor here comes from a human donor with esophageal squamous cell carcinoma. The donor label of this sample is uncertain.

This clonotype was detected many times. This may be a read error, as it is one base from a much larger clone. V is TRBV10-2 and J is TRBJ2-1; D unresolved. The germline V and J ends were trimmed by 8 bases and 13 bases, with 15 bases remaining between them. CDR3 length: 11 residues. Germline assignment: CDR1 WSHSY and CDR2 SAAADI. The CDR3 region is CASPGRETQFF. CDR3 in DNA: TGCGCCAGCCCGGGCCGAGAGACCCAGTTCTTC.

The chain links TRBV6-1 to TRBJ2-3; D gene unclear. This CDR3 has 14 residues. Looked up from germline, CDR1 is MNHNS and CDR2 is SASEGT. V was cut by 4 bases and J by 1 base, with 9 bases left in between. The DNA of the CDR3 is TGTGCCAGCAGTGGGGGTTTCCGCACAGATACGCAGTATTTT. The encoded protein is CASSGGFRTDTQYF.

A single count supports this clonotype. The chain carries TRBV11-1 and TRBJ2-3; 12 nucleotides match TRBD2. The germline V gene has CDR1 SGHAT and CDR2 FQDESV (reference sequence). CDR3 length: 17 amino acids. V was pared by 2 bases and J by 6 bases, with 9 bases of the junction left unmatched. This CDR3 is CASSLTLAGGPEDTQYF. CDR3 coding DNA: TGTGCCAGCAGCTTAACGCTAGCGGGAGGGCCAGAGGATACGCAGTATTTT.

This clonotype was counted a few times. This rearrangement joins TRBV7-8 to TRBJ2-1; TRBD1 is a possible D gene (6 bases). V was shortened by 10 bases and J by 5 bases, with 18 bases between the two germline ends. CDR3 length: 14 amino acids. Germline assignment: CDR1 SGHVS and CDR2 FQNEAQ. CDR3 sequence reads: CATTLRGSDNEQFF. The CDR3 bases are TGTGCCACGACTTTAAGGGGGTCGGACAATGAGCAGTTCTTC.

This clonotype was counted between two and nine times. V and J are TRBV7-9 and TRBJ2-3, with TRBD2 identical over 7 bases. Trimming took 5 bases from V and 3 from J; bases not matched to a gene: 8. The CDR3 is 15 residues long. In germline, CDR1 is SEHNR, CDR2 FQNEAQ (reference sequence). The CDR3: CASSRTGGSTDTQYF. DNA of the CDR3: TGTGCCAGCAGCCGAACGGGAGGATCAACAGATACGCAGTATTTT.

There are a few counts of this clonotype. DNA for the CDR3: TGTGCCAGCAGCTTGGTTCTAGCGGGAGCTCCGGGGGAGCAGTTCTTC. This codes for CASSLVLAGAPGEQFF. The chain uses TRBV5-4 and TRBJ2-1; 10 positions agree with TRBD2. CDR3 length: 16 amino acids. Germline V lookup: CDR1 SGHNT, CDR2 YYREEE (reference sequence). The trim removed 0 bases at V and 10 bases at J, leaving 10 bases unmatched.

With regard to this clonotype: The junction departs from the called germline gene at one end, perhaps through a read error. This chain joins TRBV7-2 and TRBJ2-3; D is possibly TRBD2 (7 bases). Germline values: CDR1 SGHTA, CDR2 FQGNSA. The CDR3 length is 16 residues. CDR3 sequence: CASRGRGGGSKDTQYF. For the CDR3, the DNA is TGTGCCAGCAGGGGGCGCGGGGGCGGGAGCAAAGATACGCAGTATTTT.

This clonotype was recorded a few times. This CDR3 reads CASSLARGTTQALYF. CDR3 coding DNA: TGTGCCAGCAGCTTAGCGCGGGGGACTACCCAGGCGCTGTACTTC. The rearrangement joins TRBV7-6 to TRBJ2-5; 7 positions match TRBD2. This CDR3 comprises 15 residues. CDR1 and CDR2 from the germline V gene are SGHVS and FNYEAQ. The V gene end was trimmed by 0 bases and the J gene end by 13 bases; junction bases not matched to a gene: 14.

About this clonotype itself: One end of the junction varies from germline; a read error may be responsible. V usage is TRBV6-1 and J usage is TRBJ2-1, with D perhaps given as TRBD1 or TRBD2 (5 bases each). This CDR3 is 13 amino acids long. Germline V CDR1 and CDR2: MNHNS, SASEGT. CDR3 region: CASSEEVGDLFSF. The CDR3 DNA reads TGTGCCAGCAGTGAAGAAGTTGGGGACCTTTTTTCCTTC.

This clonotype came up once. J is TRBJ1-5 and V is TRBV12-3 or TRBV12-4; D remains ambiguous. V was clipped by 3 bases and J by 0 bases, with 6 bases between them. The CDR3 has 14 amino acids. The CDR3 spells CASSFLGSNQPQHF. The CDR3 bases are TGTGCCAGCAGTTTTTTGGGTAGCAATCAGCCCCAGCATTTT.

The chain is built from TRBV6-1 and TRBJ2-1; 7 bases fit TRBD2. The CDR3 is made up of 16 amino acids. After removal of 5 bases from V and 4 bases from J, the junction contained 11 bases not matched to a gene. CDR1 and CDR2 (germline): MNHNS, SASEGT. The CDR3 DNA reads TGTGCCAGCAGTAGGCGTGCGGGAGCTGGGTACAATGAGCAGTTCTTC. Residues: CASSRRAGAGYNEQFF.

In regard to this clonotype: One junction end disagrees with the germline gene, perhaps due to a read error. This rearrangement joins TRBV7-9 to TRBJ2-3; D is perhaps TRBD1 or TRBD2 (5 bases each). CDR1 SEHNR and CDR2 FQNEAQ come from the germline V gene (reference sequence). This CDR3 contains 14 residues. CDR3: CASSGLRATNMQYF. CDR3 in DNA: TGTGCCAGCTCGGGGCTGAGAGCCACAAACATGCAGTACTTT.

This clonotype was observed many times. The genes are TRBV4-1 and TRBJ2-3; 7 bases agree with TRBD1. The J segment lost 0 bases and the V segment lost 0 bases, leaving 3 bases of the junction unmatched. CDR1 MGHRA and CDR2 YSYEKL come from the germline V gene. CDR3 size: 16 residues. As DNA, the CDR3 is TGCGCCAGCAGCCAAGATGGGGACAGTAGCACAGATACGCAGTATTTT. It translates to CASSQDGDSSTDTQYF.

This chain uses TRBV6-1 with TRBJ2-1; D is possibly TRBD2 (5 bases). The DNA end is a closer match to TRBJ2-5, so the J assignment may be wrong. The CDR3 runs 14 residues. Germline V gene sequence: CDR1 MNHNS, CDR2 SASEGT. CDR3 DNA sequence: TGTGCCAGCAGTGATCGCGGCGGGTGGGAGACCCAGTACTTC. Translation gives CASSDRGGWETQYF.

The gene calls are TRBV24-1 and TRBJ1-2, with TRBD1 identical over 9 bases. This CDR3 has 14 residues. V lost 0 bases, J lost 7 bases, and 2 bases stayed unmatched. Germline V gives CDR1 KGHDR, CDR2 SFDVKD. The DNA for the CDR3 is TGTGCCACCAGTGATTTGGGGACAGGGTCTGGCTACACCTTC. Its protein product is CATSDLGTGSGYTF.

This clonotype was seen only a few times. The genes are TRBV6-1 and TRBJ2-7, with D perhaps matching TRBD1 (6 bases). Germline V CDR1 and CDR2: MNHNS, SASEGT. This CDR3 is built from 12 residues. The germline V and J ends were trimmed by 9 bases and 0 bases, with 9 bases remaining between them. CDR3 region: CASGQYSYEQYF. Written as DNA, the CDR3 is TGTGCCAGTGGACAGTACTCCTACGAGCAGTACTTC.

This clonotype was seen only a few times. This chain links TRBV11-3 with TRBJ2-3; 8 bases align to TRBD2. Germline CDR1 reads SGHNT; CDR2 reads YENEEA. J lost 1 base, V lost 5 bases, and 8 bases had no gene match. This CDR3 contains 16 residues. The CDR3, as DNA: TGTGCCAGCAGCAAAGTAGCGGGAACCGGCACAGATACGCAGTATTTT. This sequence encodes CASSKVAGTGTDTQYF.

This clonotype was counted a few times. The J gene is TRBJ2-3, the V gene TRBV11-1; D not certain. Germline V gene lookup returns CDR1 SGHAT and CDR2 FQDESV (reference sequence). V was cut by 1 base and J by 0 bases, with 11 bases left in between. The CDR3 contains 16 residues. CDR3 DNA: TGTGCCAGCAGCTTAGGGGTAGAAGCTAGCACAGATACGCAGTATTTT. Its translation is CASSLGVEASTDTQYF.

To note about this clonotype: The germline gene is not matched at one end of the junction; a read error may be the cause. This chain joins TRBV7-2 and TRBJ2-5; a possible D gene is TRBD1 (5 bases). Germline V CDR1 and CDR2: SGHTA, FQGNSA. There are 14 residues in the CDR3. Here the CDR3 reads CAGLLGGDQGTQYF. The CDR3 region has the DNA TGTGCGGGGCTGCTGGGCGGAGACCAAGGGACCCAGTACTTC.

V and J are TRBV12-3 or TRBV12-4 and TRBJ1-1, with D maybe TRBD1 (6 bases). With 7 bases removed from V and 5 bases from J, the gap between germline ends came to 17 bases. This CDR3 region has 14 residues. CDR3 amino acids: CASKLDKGGTEAFF. The CDR3 nucleotides are TGTGCCAGCAAACTTGACAAGGGGGGAACTGAAGCTTTCTTT.

Note on this clonotype: Without the conserved terminal phenylalanine or tryptophan, this CDR3 likely stems from a read error. The DNA is left out, because the CDR3 cannot be placed on it with certainty; the CDR3 is given as TCRdb lists it. The chain combines TRBV7-2 with TRBJ2-5; the table's D call TRBD1 went unverified against the DNA. The CDR3 comprises 13 residues, both ends counted. Germline V CDR1 and CDR2: SGHTA, FQGNSA. CDR3 sequence: CASSSNPGRLGYS.

CDR3 sequence: CASSFGQNTEAFF. The DNA of the CDR3 is TGTGCCAGCAGTTTTGGACAGAACACTGAAGCTTTCTTT. The chain joins TRBV12-3 or TRBV12-4 to TRBJ1-1, with D maybe TRBD1 (5 bases). The CDR3 covers 13 residues. V was clipped by 3 bases and J by 1 base, with 6 bases between them.

The genes are TRBV7-6 and TRBJ2-3; possibly TRBD1 for D (6 bases). Germline V gives CDR1 SGHVS, CDR2 FNYEAQ. The CDR3 has 14 residues. CDR3 nucleotides: TGTGCGGGCAGTGGGGGCCGTGTCAAAGAGACCCAGTATTTT. Translated, it gives CAGSGGRVKETQYF.

In this sample, this clonotype turned up a few times. The V and J genes are TRBV7-2 and TRBJ2-1; D unresolved. The CDR3 has 14 residues. Deletions cut 5 bases from V and 9 bases from J, with 17 bases between. Germline values: CDR1 SGHTA, CDR2 FQGNSA. Here the CDR3 DNA reads TGTGCCAGCAGCCCCCAAGAGGCGGTTCTTGAGCAGTTCTTC. Protein: CASSPQEAVLEQFF.

This chain uses TRBV7-2 with TRBJ2-3, with D possibly being TRBD1 or TRBD2 (6 bases each). The CDR3 is 16 residues long. Trimming took off 1 base at V and 1 base at J, with 12 bases between the two ends. The germline gives CDR1 SGHTA, CDR2 FQGNSA. The CDR3 here is CASSLVPGAGTDTQYF. The DNA for the CDR3 is TGTGCCAGCAGCTTAGTCCCGGGGGCGGGCACAGATACGCAGTATTTT.